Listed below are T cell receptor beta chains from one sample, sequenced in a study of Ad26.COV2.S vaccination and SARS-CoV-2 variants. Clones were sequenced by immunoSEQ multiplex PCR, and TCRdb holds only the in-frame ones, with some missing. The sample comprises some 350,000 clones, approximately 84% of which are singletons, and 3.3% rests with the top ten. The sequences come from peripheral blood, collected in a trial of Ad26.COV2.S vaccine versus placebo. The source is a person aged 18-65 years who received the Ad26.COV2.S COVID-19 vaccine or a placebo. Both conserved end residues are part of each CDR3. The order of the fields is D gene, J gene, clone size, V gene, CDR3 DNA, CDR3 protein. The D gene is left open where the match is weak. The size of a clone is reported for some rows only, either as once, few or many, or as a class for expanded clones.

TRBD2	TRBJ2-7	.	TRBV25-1	TGTGCCAGCAGTCCGGGACTAGCGAGTGAGCAGTACTTC	CASSPGLASEQYF
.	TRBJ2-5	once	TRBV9	TGTGCCAGCAGCCGGGACTTCGAAGAGACCCAGTACTTC	CASSRDFEETQYF
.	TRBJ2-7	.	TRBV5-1	TGCGCCAGCAGCTTTGAGGATGCCGTCTACGAGCAGTACTTC	CASSFEDAVYEQYF
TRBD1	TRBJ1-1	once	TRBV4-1	TGCGCCAGCAGCCATCGACAGGGGGCCACTGAAGCTTTCTTT	CASSHRQGATEAFF
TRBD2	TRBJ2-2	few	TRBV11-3	TGTGCCAGCAGCTCCCGGACTAGCAGGGACGGGGAGCTGTTTTTT	CASSSRTSRDGELFF
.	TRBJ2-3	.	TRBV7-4	TGTGCCAGCAGCCTACCAAATACGCAGTATTTT	CASSLPNTQYF
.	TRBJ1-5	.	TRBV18	TGTGCCAGCTCAACAGGATCACGTCAGCCCCAGCATTTT	CASSTGSRQPQHF
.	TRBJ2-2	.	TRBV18	TGTGCCAGCTCTTTTAGGGGCGAGACCGGGGAGCTGTTTTTT	CASSFRGETGELFF
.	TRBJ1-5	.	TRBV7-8	TGTGCCAGCAGCTTAGAACGGCAGCCTCAGCCCCAGCATTTT	CASSLERQPQPQHF
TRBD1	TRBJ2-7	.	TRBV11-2	TGTGCCAGCAGCCGAGCGGTGACAGGGGGGCAGTACTTC	CASSRAVTGGQYF
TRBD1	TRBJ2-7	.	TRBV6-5	TGTGCCAGCAGTTTCCGGGACAGGGGCCACGAGCAGTACTTC	CASSFRDRGHEQYF
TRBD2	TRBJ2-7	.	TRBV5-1	TGCGCCAGCAGCTTTGGACTAGCGGGGGGACGTTACGAGCAGTACTTC	CASSFGLAGGRYEQYF
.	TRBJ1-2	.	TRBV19	TGTGCCAGTACCCCCTCCGGGGGGTCATGGTCTAACTATGGCTACACCTTC	CASTPSGGSWSNYGYTF
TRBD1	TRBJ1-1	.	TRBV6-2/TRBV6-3	TGTGCCAGCAGTCCCAGCAGGGGGGTGAACACTGAAGCTTTCTTT	CASSPSRGVNTEAFF
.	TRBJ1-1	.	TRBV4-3	TGCGCCAGCAGGTACGACATGAACACTGAAGCTTTCTTT	CASRYDMNTEAFF
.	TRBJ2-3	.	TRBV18	TGTGCCAGCTCACCGTACAGGGATTCAGATACGCAGTATTTT	CASSPYRDSDTQYF
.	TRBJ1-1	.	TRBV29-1	TGCAGCGTTGAGGACACTGAAGCTTTCTTT	CSVEDTEAFF
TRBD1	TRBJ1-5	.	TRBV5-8	TGTGCCAGCAGCTCCGGACAGGGGGCTGTACAGCCCCAGCATTTT	CASSSGQGAVQPQHF
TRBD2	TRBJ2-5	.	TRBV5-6	TGTGCCAGCAGCTTGGAGACTAGCGGGGGAGGTGAGACCCAGTACTTC	CASSLETSGGGETQYF
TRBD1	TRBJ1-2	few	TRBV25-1	TGTGCCAGCAGTGAAGAGGGACAGTTGGATGGCTACACCTTC	CASSEEGQLDGYTF
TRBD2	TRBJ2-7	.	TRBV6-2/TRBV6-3	TGTGCCAGCAGCCAGCGGGGGCGGTCCTACGAGCAGTACTTC	CASSQRGRSYEQYF
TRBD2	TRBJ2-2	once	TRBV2	TGTGCCAGCAAGAGACTAGCGGGGGAATGGTCCGGGGAGCTGTTTTTT	CASKRLAGEWSGELFF
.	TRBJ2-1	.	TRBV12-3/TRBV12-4	TGTGCCAGCAGTTTAGCCGGGAGCCAGGGGTTCTTC	CASSLAGSQGFF
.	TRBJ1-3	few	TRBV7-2	TGTGCCAGCAGCCCAATGGGCACCTCTGGAAACACCATATATTTT	CASSPMGTSGNTIYF
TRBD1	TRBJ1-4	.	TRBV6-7	TGTGCCAGCAGTTCCAGGACAGGCCGATCGAAACTGTTTTTT	CASSSRTGRSKLFF
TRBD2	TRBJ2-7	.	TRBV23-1	TGCGCCAGCAGTCCTCGACTAGCGCAATTTAGGAACGAGCAGTACTTC	CASSPRLAQFRNEQYF
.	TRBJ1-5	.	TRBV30	TGTGCCTGGAGTGGACAGTTATTCAATCAGCCCCAGCATTTT	CAWSGQLFNQPQHF
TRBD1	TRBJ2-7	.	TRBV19	TGTGCCAGCCGGGACAGGAATTACGAGCAGTACTTC	CASRDRNYEQYF
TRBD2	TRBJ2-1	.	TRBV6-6	TGTGCCAGCAGCCTCCTAGCGGGGGGGCCGGTGAATGAGCAGTTCTTC	CASSLLAGGPVNEQFF
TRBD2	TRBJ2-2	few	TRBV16	TGTGCCAGCAGCCACCTGACTAGCGTAGGCGGGGAGCTGTTTTTT	CASSHLTSVGGELFF
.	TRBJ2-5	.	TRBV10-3	TGTGCCATCAGTGGAACCACATCCGGTTATGAGACCCAGTACTTC	CAISGTTSGYETQYF
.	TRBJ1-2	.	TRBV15	TGTGCCACCAGCAGAGATATGATCTATGGCTACACCTTC	CATSRDMIYGYTF
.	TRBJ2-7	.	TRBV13	TGTGCCAGCAGCTTAGAGGGGGGAGACCTCCCCTACGAGCAGTACTTC	CASSLEGGDLPYEQYF
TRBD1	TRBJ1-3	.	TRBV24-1	TGTGCCACCAGTGACCCCACAGGGGCTGGAAACACCATATATTTT	CATSDPTGAGNTIYF
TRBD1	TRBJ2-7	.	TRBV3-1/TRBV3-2	TGTGCCAGCAGCCACACACCGGGACAGGGCTCCTACGAGCAGTACTTC	CASSHTPGQGSYEQYF
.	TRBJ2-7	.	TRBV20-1	TGCAGTGCTAGGGAGCAGGGCGAGCAGTACTTC	CSAREQGEQYF
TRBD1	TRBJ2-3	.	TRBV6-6	TGTGCCAGCAGACTACCGGGACAGGGCTCAGATACGCAGTATTTT	CASRLPGQGSDTQYF
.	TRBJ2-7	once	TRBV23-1	TGCGCCAGCAGTCAAAGGCAGGGACTCTACGAGCAGTACTTC	CASSQRQGLYEQYF
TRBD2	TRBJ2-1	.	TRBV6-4	TGTGCCAGCAGTGACTCACTAGCGGGATACAATGAGCAGTTCTTC	CASSDSLAGYNEQFF
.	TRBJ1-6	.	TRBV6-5	TGTGCCAGCAGAGACAGGATGAATTCACCCCTCCACTTT	CASRDRMNSPLHF
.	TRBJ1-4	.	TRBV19	TGTGCCAGTAGTCCCACAGCTTCAACTAATGAAAAACTGTTTTTT	CASSPTASTNEKLFF